This entry lists 14 T cell receptor beta chains sequenced from one sample in a study of shared clonotypes between healthy human individuals. The assay was immunoSEQ multiplex PCR, and TCRdb's table has in-frame clones only and misses some. The profile shows approximately 500,000 clones, around 79% of them singletons. The sequenced sample was PBMCs. The receptor set was obtained from a woman aged 40 to 50 in good health. Some clones in this sample may be carry-over from other donors' samples.

The CDR3 sequence: CASSLTSTYNEQFF. In DNA, the CDR3 is TGTGCCAGCAGCTTAACGTCCACTTACAATGAGCAGTTCTTC. The V and J genes are TRBV7-3 and TRBJ2-1; unclear D gene. Germline loops: CDR1 SGHTA, CDR2 FQGTGA. Deletions cut 0 bases from V and 4 bases from J, with 7 bases between. CDR3 length: 14 residues.

This clone was detected once. The chain is built from TRBV28 and TRBJ1-4; D perhaps matches TRBD1 (6 bases). With 8 bases removed from V and 4 bases from J, the gap between germline ends came to 17 bases. The CDR3 is made up of 15 amino acids. Germline V gene sequence: CDR1 MDHEN, CDR2 SYDVKM. The CDR3 bases are TGTGCCAGCGGAACGGGGGGCTATAGTAATGAAAAACTGTTTTTT. Residues: CASGTGGYSNEKLFF. Full variable domain (rest looked up from reference TRBV28 and TRBJ1-4): DVKVTQSSRYLVKRTGEKVFLECVQDMDHENMFWYRQDPGLGLRLIYFSYDVKMKEKGDIPEGYSVSREKKERFSLILESASTNQTSMYLCASGTGGYSNEKLFFGSGTQLSVL.

The chain is built from TRBV6-5 and TRBJ2-5, with TRBD1 as a possible D gene (6 bases). The closer fit of TRBJ2-7 to the DNA end suggests the J call may be wrong. Germline V gene sequence: CDR1 MNHEY, CDR2 SVGAGI. The CDR3 is 13 residues long. The CDR3, as DNA: TGTGCCAGCAGCAGAGGGACAACCTACGAGCAGTACTTC. As protein: CASSRGTTYEQYF.

The V and J genes are TRBV25-1 and TRBJ1-5, with D tentatively TRBD1 (5 bases). V was cut by 3 bases and J by 7 bases, with 13 bases left in between. Looked up from germline, CDR1 is MGHDK and CDR2 is SYGVNS. This CDR3 is 14 amino acids long. Here the CDR3 reads CASSDVGAEQPQHF. In DNA, the CDR3 is TGTGCCAGCAGTGATGTAGGGGCCGAGCAGCCCCAGCATTTT.

CDR3 sequence (DNA): TGCAGCGTTGAAGGGCTAGCGGGAGAGGGTACCAATGAGCAGTTCTTC. Protein product: CSVEGLAGEGTNEQFF. The J gene is TRBJ2-1, the V gene TRBV29-1; 10 nucleotides match TRBD2. The J segment lost 6 bases and the V segment lost 1 base, leaving 9 bases of the junction unmatched. The germline CDR1 and CDR2 sequences are SQVTM and ANQGSEA. This CDR3 region has 16 residues.

This chain uses TRBV30 with TRBJ1-1; D remains unclear. Germline CDR1 GTSNPN, CDR2 SVGIG (reference sequence). The CDR3 has 13 amino acids. Deletions cut 2 bases from V and 4 bases from J, with 11 bases between. DNA for the CDR3: TGTGCCTGGAGTACTGGGCGCGGCACTGAAGCTTTCTTT. Protein sequence: CAWSTGRGTEAFF.

This chain uses TRBV5-1 with TRBJ2-6, with D tentatively TRBD1 or TRBD2 (7 bases each). There are 16 residues in the CDR3. The V end was cut by 8 bases, the J end by 0 bases, with 15 bases between. Germline V lookup: CDR1 SGHRS, CDR2 YFSETQ. The CDR3 nucleotides read TGCGCCAGTACCCCAGGGGGGGTCTCTGGGGCCAACGTCCTGACTTTC. This translates into CASTPGGVSGANVLTF.

V and J are TRBV7-2 and TRBJ1-1; tentative D call: TRBD1 (6 bases). The CDR3 covers 16 residues. Per germline, CDR1 SGHTA and CDR2 FQGNSA. Trimming shortened V by 2 bases and J by 0 bases, and 13 bases separated the two germline ends. DNA for the CDR3: TGTGCCAGCAGCTTAACGGGGGCTGGCGTGAACACTGAAGCTTTCTTT. It specifies CASSLTGAGVNTEAFF.

The chain is built from TRBV5-5 and TRBJ2-7, with 9 bases lining up with TRBD1. This CDR3 is built from 14 residues. J gave up 3 bases and V 4 bases, and 5 bases lay outside the gene matches. Germline V CDR1 and CDR2: SGHKS, YYEKEE (reference sequence). The CDR3 spells CASSPRTGVYEQYF. CDR3 bases: TGTGCCAGCAGCCCCAGGACAGGGGTCTACGAGCAGTACTTC.

V gene TRBV18 combines with J gene TRBJ2-2; 11 bases fit TRBD2. The CDR3 runs 16 residues. The trim removed 3 bases at V and 3 bases at J, leaving 3 bases unmatched. Germline assignment: CDR1 KGHSH and CDR2 LQKENI. The CDR3 spells CASSPRLAGHTGELFF. The CDR3 DNA is TGTGCCAGCTCACCCCGACTAGCGGGGCACACCGGGGAGCTGTTTTTT.

This chain links TRBV29-1 with TRBJ2-2; 12 nucleotides agree with TRBD2. The CDR3 is 17 residues long. V was pared by 4 bases and J by 0 bases, with 6 bases of the junction left unmatched. CDR1 and CDR2 from the germline V gene are SQVTM and ANQGSEA. CDR3: CSVVGTSGHANTGELFF. Written as DNA, the CDR3 is TGCAGCGTTGTGGGGACTAGCGGGCACGCGAACACCGGGGAGCTGTTTTTT.

The chain recombines TRBV7-3 with TRBJ2-3, with a tentative D call TRBD2 (6 bases). Germline V gives CDR1 SGHTA, CDR2 FQGTGA. This CDR3 is 14 amino acids long. V was shortened by 2 bases and J by 8 bases, with 14 bases between the two germline ends. CDR3 sequence (DNA): TGTGCCAGCAGCTTAGGAGCGGAGGGCGGTACGCAGTATTTT. This codes for CASSLGAEGGTQYF. Full variable domain (remainder filled in from reference TRBV7-3 and TRBJ2-3): GAGVSQTPSNKVTEKGKYVELRCDPISGHTALYWYRQSLGQGPEFLIYFQGTGAADDSGLPNDRFFAVRPEGSVSTLKIQRTERGDSAVYLCASSLGAEGGTQYFGPGTRLTVL.

As DNA, the CDR3 is TGCGCCAGCAGCCCTTTTGAGGGCCCCTACGAGCAGTACTTC. Residues: CASSPFEGPYEQYF. J is TRBJ2-7 and V is TRBV5-1; perhaps TRBD2 as D (5 bases). The CDR3 spans 14 residues. Germline V lookup: CDR1 SGHRS, CDR2 YFSETQ. The V gene lost 4 bases and the J gene lost 2 bases, with 13 bases spanning the gap.

CDR3 loop: CASSLPQGVYGNEQFF. The CDR3 DNA follows: TGTGCCAGCAGCTTACCCCAGGGCGTATACGGGAATGAGCAGTTCTTC. The chain links TRBV11-2 to TRBJ2-1, with a tentative D call TRBD1 (5 bases). V shed 2 bases and J shed 7 bases, with 18 bases lying between them. The germline CDR1 and CDR2 sequences are SGHAT and FQNNGV. CDR3 length equals 16 residues.